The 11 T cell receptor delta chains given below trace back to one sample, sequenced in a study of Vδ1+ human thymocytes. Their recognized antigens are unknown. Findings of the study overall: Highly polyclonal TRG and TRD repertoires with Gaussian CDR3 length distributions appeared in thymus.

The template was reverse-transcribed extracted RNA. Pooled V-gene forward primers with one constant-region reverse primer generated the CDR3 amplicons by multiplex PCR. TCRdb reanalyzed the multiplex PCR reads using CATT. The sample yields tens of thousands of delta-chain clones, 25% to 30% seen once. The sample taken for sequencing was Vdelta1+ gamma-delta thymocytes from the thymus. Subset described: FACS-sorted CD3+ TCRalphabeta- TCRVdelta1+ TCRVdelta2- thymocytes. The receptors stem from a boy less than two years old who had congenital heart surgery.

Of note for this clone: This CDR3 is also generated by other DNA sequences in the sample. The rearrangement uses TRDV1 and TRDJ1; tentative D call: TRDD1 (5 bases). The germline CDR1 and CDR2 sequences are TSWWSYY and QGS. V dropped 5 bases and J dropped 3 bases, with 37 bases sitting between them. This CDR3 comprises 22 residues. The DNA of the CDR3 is TGTGCTCTTGGGTACCCACCTCCGACCAACCACGTCGCGGAAAAAATATCCGATAAACTCATCTTT. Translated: CALGYPPPTNHVAEKISDKLIF.

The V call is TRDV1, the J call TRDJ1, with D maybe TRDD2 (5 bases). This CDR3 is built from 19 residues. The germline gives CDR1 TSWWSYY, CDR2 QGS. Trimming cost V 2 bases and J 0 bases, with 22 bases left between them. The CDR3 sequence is CALGEILSPPSTYTDKLIF. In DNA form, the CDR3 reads TGTGCTCTTGGGGAAATCCTATCTCCACCGTCAACCTACACCGATAAACTCATCTTT.

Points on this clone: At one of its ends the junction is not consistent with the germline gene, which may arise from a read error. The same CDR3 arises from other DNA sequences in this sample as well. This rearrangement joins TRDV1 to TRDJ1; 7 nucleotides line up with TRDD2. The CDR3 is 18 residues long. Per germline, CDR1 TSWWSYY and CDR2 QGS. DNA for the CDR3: TGTGCTCTTGGGGTCCCCTTCCTCCCGTCGTTGTACACTGATAAACTCATCTTT. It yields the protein CALGVPFLPSLYTDKLIF.

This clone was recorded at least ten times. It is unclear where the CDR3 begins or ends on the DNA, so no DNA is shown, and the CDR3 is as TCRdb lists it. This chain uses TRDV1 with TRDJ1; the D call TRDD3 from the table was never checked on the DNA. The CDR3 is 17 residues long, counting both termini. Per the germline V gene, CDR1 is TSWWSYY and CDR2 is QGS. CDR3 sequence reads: CALGDWGSHLGDDKLIF.

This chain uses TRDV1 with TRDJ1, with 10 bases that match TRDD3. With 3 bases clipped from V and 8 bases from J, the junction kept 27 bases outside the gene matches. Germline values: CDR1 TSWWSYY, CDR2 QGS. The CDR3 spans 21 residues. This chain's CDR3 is CALGDRPTGDIGGTGGFKLIF. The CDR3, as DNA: TGTGCTCTTGGGGACCGTCCTACGGGGGACATTGGGGGGACTGGGGGATTCAAACTCATCTTT.

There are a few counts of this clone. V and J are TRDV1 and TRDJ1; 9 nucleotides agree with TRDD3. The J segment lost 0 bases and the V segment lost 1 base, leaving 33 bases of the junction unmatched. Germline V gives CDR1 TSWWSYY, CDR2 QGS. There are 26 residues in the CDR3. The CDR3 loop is CALGEPHPVLGEASDFLDKNTDKLIF. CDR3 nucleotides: TGTGCTCTTGGGGAACCCCATCCAGTACTGGGGGAGGCGAGCGACTTCCTTGACAAGAACACCGATAAACTCATCTTT.

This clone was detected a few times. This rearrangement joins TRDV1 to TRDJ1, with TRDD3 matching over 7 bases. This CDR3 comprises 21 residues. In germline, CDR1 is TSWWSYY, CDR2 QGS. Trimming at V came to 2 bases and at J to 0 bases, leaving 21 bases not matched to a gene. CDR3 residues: CALGEASFLTGDLRYTDKLIF. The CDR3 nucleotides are TGTGCTCTTGGGGAAGCCTCTTTTCTAACTGGGGACCTTAGGTACACCGATAAACTCATCTTT.

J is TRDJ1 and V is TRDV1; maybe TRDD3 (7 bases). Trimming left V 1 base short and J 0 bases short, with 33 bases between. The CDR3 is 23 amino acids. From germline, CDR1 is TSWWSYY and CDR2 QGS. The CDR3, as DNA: TGTGCTCTTGGGGAACCTCCCTTCCCACGACCGGTTTTGCTGGGGGCCCACACCGATAAACTCATCTTT. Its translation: CALGEPPFPRPVLLGAHTDKLIF.

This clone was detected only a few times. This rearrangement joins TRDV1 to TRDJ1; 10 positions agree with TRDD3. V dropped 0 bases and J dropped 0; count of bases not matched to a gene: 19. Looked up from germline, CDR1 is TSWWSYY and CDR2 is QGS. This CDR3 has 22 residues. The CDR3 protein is CALGELRAAQHGWGIDTDKLIF. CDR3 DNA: TGTGCTCTTGGGGAACTCCGGGCCGCCCAGCATGGCTGGGGGATAGACACCGATAAACTCATCTTT.

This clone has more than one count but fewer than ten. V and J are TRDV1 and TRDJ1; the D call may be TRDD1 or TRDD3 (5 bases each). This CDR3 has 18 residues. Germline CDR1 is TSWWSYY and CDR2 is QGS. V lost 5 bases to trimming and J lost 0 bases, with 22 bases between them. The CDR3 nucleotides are TGTGCTCTTGGGAGGATAGTCCGCGTAAGTTTTTACACCGATAAACTCATCTTT. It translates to CALGRIVRVSFYTDKLIF.

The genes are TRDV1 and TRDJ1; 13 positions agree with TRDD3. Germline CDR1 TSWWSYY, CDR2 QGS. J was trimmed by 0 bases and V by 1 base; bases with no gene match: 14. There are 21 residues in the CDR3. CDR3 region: CALGERMLQTGGYADTDKLIF. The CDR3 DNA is TGTGCTCTTGGGGAACGGATGCTTCAGACTGGGGGATACGCCGACACCGATAAACTCATCTTT.